These 8 T cell receptor beta chains were all obtained from the same sample, sequenced in a study of blood T cell dynamics during melanoma immunotherapy. Measured with immunoSEQ multiplex PCR; TCRdb has only the in-frame clones, and not every one. The table records about 4,900 clones, approximately 91% of them present only once. Time point indicated: week 3, after first cycle of checkpoint inhibitor. The sample consisted of blood, taken from a patient treated with checkpoint blockade. All receptors come from a human donor with melanoma.

This chain connects TRBV27 to TRBJ2-7; maybe TRBD1 (6 bases). Germline CDR1 reads MNHEY; CDR2 reads SMNVEV (reference sequence). The length of the CDR3 is 13 residues. V lost 6 bases and J lost 3, with 12 bases in between. The CDR3 loop reads CASRSGQFYEQYF. CDR3 DNA: TGTGCCAGCAGGTCGGGACAATTCTACGAGCAGTACTTC.

This chain uses TRBV27 with TRBJ2-7; a weak D match, TRBD1 (6 bases). Germline CDR1 MNHEY, CDR2 SMNVEV (reference sequence). V gave up 2 bases and J gave up 3 bases, with 11 bases separating them. This CDR3 has 14 amino acids. The CDR3 here is CASSLAPQGYEQYF. The CDR3 region has the DNA TGTGCCAGCAGTTTAGCCCCACAGGGCTACGAGCAGTACTTC.

The V gene is TRBV21-1, the J gene TRBJ2-3; the table's D call of TRBD2 was not tested on the DNA. TRBV21-1 is flagged as a pseudogene. The CDR3 loop spans 15 amino acids. The CDR3 is CASSNWGGDTDTQYF. CDR3 DNA: TGTGCCAGCAGCAATTGGGGGGGCGACACAGATACGCAGTATTTT.

The chain has TRBV7-2 and TRBJ1-5; D ambiguous. Trimming cost V 5 bases and J 6 bases, with 14 bases left between them. This CDR3 has 14 residues. Germline V lookup: CDR1 SGHTA, CDR2 FQGNSA. CDR3 protein: CASSLDNVPQPQHF. The CDR3 DNA reads TGTGCCAGCAGCCTAGATAACGTTCCTCAGCCCCAGCATTTT. The whole variable domain, filled in from reference TRBV7-2 and TRBJ1-5, reads GAGVSQSPSNKVTEKGKDVELRCDPISGHTALYWYRQSLGQGLEFLIYFQGNSAPDKSGLPSDRFSAERTGGSVSTLTIQRTQQEDSAVYLCASSLDNVPQPQHFGDGTRLSIL.

The genes are TRBV7-2 and TRBJ2-1; D ambiguous. The V gene's germline CDR1 is SGHTA and CDR2 FQGNSA. V lost 4 bases, J lost 7 bases, and 11 bases lay in between. This CDR3 comprises 13 residues. This CDR3 reads CASSSRATNEQFF. CDR3 in DNA: TGTGCCAGCAGCTCTAGGGCCACAAATGAGCAGTTCTTC. The full variable domain, with the rest looked up from reference TRBV7-2 and TRBJ2-1, is GAGVSQSPSNKVTEKGKDVELRCDPISGHTALYWYRQSLGQGLEFLIYFQGNSAPDKSGLPSDRFSAERTGGSVSTLTIQRTQQEDSAVYLCASSSRATNEQFFGPGTRLTVL.

The chain is built from TRBV19 and TRBJ2-7; 7 bases agree with TRBD2. V shed 6 bases and J 0 bases; nucleotides not matched to a gene: 5. Germline CDR1 reads LNHDA; CDR2 reads SQIVND (reference sequence). CDR3 length: 14 residues. CDR3 amino acids: CASRERGSSYEQYF. CDR3 DNA sequence: TGTGCCAGTAGAGAGCGGGGAAGCTCCTACGAGCAGTACTTC.

V is TRBV5-1 and J is TRBJ2-7; D is possibly TRBD1 (5 bases). Germline-derived CDR1 and CDR2 are SGHRS and YFSETQ. The length of the CDR3 is 13 residues. The V and J ends lost 3 bases and 0 bases respectively, with 7 bases between them. CDR3 coding DNA: TGCGCCAGCAGCTCCAGGGTCTCCTACGAGCAGTACTTC. It codes for CASSSRVSYEQYF.

The chain couples TRBV5-5 to TRBJ2-7, with 14 bases aligning to TRBD2. V was pared by 4 bases and J by 0 bases, with 6 bases of the junction left unmatched. The CDR3 has 17 residues. Germline loops: CDR1 SGHKS, CDR2 YYEKEE (reference sequence). CDR3 protein: CASSLGLAGGLSYEQYF. The CDR3 DNA reads as TGTGCCAGCAGCCTAGGACTAGCGGGAGGCCTCTCCTACGAGCAGTACTTC.